The 10 T cell receptor beta chains below were found in one sample sequenced in a study of spatial heterogeneity in lung cancer. TCRdb reanalysed the 5' RACE reads using MiXCR and keeps one entry per CDR3 protein. The sample contains tens of thousands of distinct CDR3 sequences, less than 20% of which appear only once. As to time point: blood at routine non-recurrence follow-up after resection. This specimen was PBMCs, taken at follow-up. Receptor source: a male donor with early-stage non-small cell lung cancer.

The chain recombines TRBV28 with TRBJ2-1; tentatively, D is TRBD1 (6 bases). CDR3 size: 14 residues. The V and J ends lost 6 bases and 7 bases respectively, with 16 bases between them. The germline V gene has CDR1 MDHEN and CDR2 SYDVKM. The CDR3 sequence is CASRDSGTRNEQFF. The CDR3 DNA reads TGTGCCAGCAGGGACTCCGGGACAAGAAATGAGCAGTTCTTC.

This clonotype was detected a few times. The V call is TRBV29-1, the J call TRBJ2-5; D tentatively reads TRBD1 or TRBD2 (6 bases each). The CDR3 spans 14 residues. Germline assignment: CDR1 SQVTM and CDR2 ANQGSEA. The ends were cut back, 4 bases at V and 0 bases at J, with 12 bases in the middle. The CDR3 here is CSVGTGTYQETQYF. The CDR3 nucleotides read TGCAGCGTTGGTACAGGGACTTACCAAGAGACCCAGTACTTC. The full variable domain, rest sourced from reference TRBV29-1 and TRBJ2-5, is SAVISQKPSRDICQRGTSLTIQCQVDSQVTMMFWYRQQPGQSLTLIATANQGSEATYESGFVIDKFPISRPNLTFSTLTVSNMSPEDSSIYLCSVGTGTYQETQYFGPGTRLLVL.

The chain employs TRBV20-1 and TRBJ2-1; 9 positions agree with TRBD2. Germline CDR1 DFQATT, CDR2 SNEGSKA (reference sequence). The J segment lost 3 bases and the V segment lost 3 bases, leaving 6 bases of the junction unmatched. The CDR3 is 15 amino acids. The CDR3 region is CSARSLAGFYNEQFF. CDR3 in DNA: TGCAGTGCTAGGTCTCTAGCGGGATTCTACAATGAGCAGTTCTTC.

The sample holds many counts of this clonotype. V usage is TRBV11-2 and J usage is TRBJ1-4; 8 bases fit TRBD1. Germline loops: CDR1 SGHAT, CDR2 FQNNGV. The V and J ends lost 5 bases and 8 bases, in that order; junction bases with no gene match: 10. CDR3 length: 15 amino acids. In DNA form, the CDR3 reads TGTGCCAGCAGCATGGGACAGGCGGGGGTAGAAAAACTGTTTTTT. Residues: CASSMGQAGVEKLFF.

On this clonotype itself: Its ends do not fully match the called genes, so a read error is possible. V gene TRBV2 combines with J gene TRBJ1-3; D is undetermined. Germline-derived CDR1 and CDR2 are SNHLY and FYNNEI. The CDR3 runs 16 residues. DNA of the CDR3: TGTGCCAGCAATGAAAGCGTCACCCTCTCTGGAAACACCATATATTTT. It codes for CASNESVTLSGNTIYF.

There are a few counts of this clonotype. The CDR3 nucleotides read TGTGCCAGCAGCCCAGGGGGCGAGCAGTACTTC. It is translated as CASSPGGEQYF. The chain uses TRBV3-1 and TRBJ2-7, with 7 positions matching TRBD1. The germline gives CDR1 LGHDT, CDR2 YNNKEL (reference sequence). This CDR3 contains 11 residues. After removal of 4 bases from V and 6 bases from J, the junction contained 0 bases not matched to a gene.

This clonotype was observed a handful of times. CDR3 in DNA: TGCAGTGCCGTGGGGGGGAATGAAAAACTGTTTTTT. Its translation: CSAVGGNEKLFF. This sequence joins TRBV20-1 and TRBJ1-4; tentatively, D is TRBD1 (5 bases). Per the germline V gene, CDR1 is DFQATT and CDR2 is SNEGSKA (reference sequence). This CDR3 is 12 amino acids long. With 6 bases removed from V and 5 bases from J, the gap between germline ends came to 10 bases.

This clonotype came up many times. The V and J genes are TRBV24-1 and TRBJ2-1; D not certain. This CDR3 is built from 12 residues. With 2 bases removed from V and 12 bases from J, the gap between germline ends came to 10 bases. From germline, CDR1 is KGHDR and CDR2 SFDVKD. The CDR3 here is CATSDSVGGQFF. The CDR3 DNA reads as TGTGCCACCAGTGATTCGGTCGGTGGGCAGTTCTTC.

This chain connects TRBV25-1 to TRBJ2-5, with a possible D match to TRBD2 (6 bases). This CDR3 contains 15 residues. The V gene lost 3 bases and the J gene lost 2 bases, with 13 bases spanning the gap. Germline CDR1 MGHDK, CDR2 SYGVNS. The CDR3 nucleotides are TGTGCCAGCAGTGACTCCAGGCGGGGTCAAGAGACCCAGTACTTC. Its translation is CASSDSRRGQETQYF.

This clonotype showed up just a few times. The chain is built from TRBV18 and TRBJ1-2, with D uncertain. Trimming left V 3 bases short and J 6 bases short, with 5 bases between. The CDR3 extends over 11 amino acids. Germline V gene data show CDR1 as KGHSH and CDR2 as LQKENI. CDR3 protein: CASSPGDGYTF. The CDR3 region has the DNA TGTGCCAGCTCACCTGGAGATGGCTACACCTTC. Based on the CDR3 plus reference TRBV18 and TRBJ1-2, the full variable domain is NAGVMQNPRHLVRRRGQEARLRCSPMKGHSHVYWYRQLPEEGLKFMVYLQKENIIDESGMPKERFSAEFPKEGPSILRIQQVVRGDSAAYFCASSPGDGYTFGSGTRLTVV.